Listed below are T cell receptor beta chains from one sample, sequenced in a study of T cell responses to AZD1222 COVID-19 vaccine. Profiled with immunoSEQ multiplex PCR; TCRdb holds only in-frame clones, not every one. The sample comprises around 250,000 clones, 90% to 95% of which are singletons, and 0.55% rests with the top ten. The sample in question was peripheral blood, obtained on day 0 of AZD1222 vaccination. All receptors derive from an adult in good health. CDR3s include the opening cysteine and the closing phenylalanine or tryptophan. Fields, in order: V gene, J gene, D gene, clone size, CDR3 DNA, CDR3 protein. A D gene is named only where the DNA matches it firmly. Not every row has a clone size; where given, it reads once, few, many or a size class.

V: TRBV2
J: TRBJ2-7
D: .
size: .
DNA: TGTGCCAGCAGTGATCGACCATACTACGAGCAGTACTTC
CDR3: CASSDRPYYEQYF

V: TRBV6-7
J: TRBJ1-6
D: TRBD1
size: .
DNA: TGTGCCAGCATGGACAGGCGGTCGGATAATTCACCCCTCCACTTT
CDR3: CASMDRRSDNSPLHF

V: TRBV6-5
J: TRBJ2-3
D: TRBD2
size: .
DNA: TGTGCCAGCAGTTACTCGGTAGCGGGTGGTGATACGCAGTATTTT
CDR3: CASSYSVAGGDTQYF

V: TRBV28
J: TRBJ1-5
D: TRBD1
size: .
DNA: TGTGCCAGCAGTTTAGGGGGACAGGGGACTCAGCCCCAGCATTTT
CDR3: CASSLGGQGTQPQHF

V: TRBV9
J: TRBJ1-1
D: .
size: .
DNA: TGTGCCAGCAGCGGGGGTGAGGGGTACACTGAAGCTTTCTTT
CDR3: CASSGGEGYTEAFF

V: TRBV2
J: TRBJ1-6
D: .
size: .
DNA: TGTGCCAGCAAAGCCCCGCCGCGGCGGTTGAAAGGGGATTCACCCCTCCACTTT
CDR3: CASKAPPRRLKGDSPLHF

V: TRBV10-2
J: TRBJ2-2
D: .
size: .
DNA: TGCGCCAGCAGTTCAACCGGGACCGCGCTCAGTACCGGGGAGCTGTTTTTT
CDR3: CASSSTGTALSTGELFF

V: TRBV5-1
J: TRBJ2-5
D: TRBD1
size: .
DNA: TGCGCCAGCAGCTTGGCCAACAGGGGGGCCGGGGAGACCCAGTACTTC
CDR3: CASSLANRGAGETQYF

V: TRBV6-5
J: TRBJ1-1
D: .
size: once
DNA: TGTGCCAGCAGTTACTCCGGAGACCTCTGGACTTTCTTT
CDR3: CASSYSGDLWTFF

V: TRBV28
J: TRBJ2-3
D: .
size: once
DNA: TGTGCCAGCAGCCACGACGCAATTCACACAGATACGCAGTATTTT
CDR3: CASSHDAIHTDTQYF

V: TRBV9
J: TRBJ2-4
D: TRBD2
size: .
DNA: TGTGCCAGCAGCGTAGGCCTAGCGGGAGGGTTGGTCAAAAACATTCAGTACTTC
CDR3: CASSVGLAGGLVKNIQYF

V: TRBV18
J: TRBJ1-5
D: TRBD1
size: .
DNA: TGTGCCAGCTCAGACCGGGACAGGATGATTAGCAATCAGCCCCAGCATTTT
CDR3: CASSDRDRMISNQPQHF

V: TRBV7-2
J: TRBJ2-1
D: .
size: once
DNA: TGTGCCAGCAGCTTAGAAAGAAATGAGCAGTTCTTC
CDR3: CASSLERNEQFF

V: TRBV30
J: TRBJ2-7
D: .
size: .
DNA: TGTGCCTGGAGTCCCAGCGGAGGCGCCGAGCAGTACTTC
CDR3: CAWSPSGGAEQYF

V: TRBV7-9
J: TRBJ2-5
D: .
size: .
DNA: TGTGCCAGCACCCCAGTCTTGGAGACCCAGTACTTC
CDR3: CASTPVLETQYF

V: TRBV15
J: TRBJ2-7
D: .
size: .
DNA: TGTGCCACCAGCAGAGGGAGAGGGCGAGAGCAGTACTTC
CDR3: CATSRGRGREQYF

V: TRBV28
J: TRBJ1-2
D: .
size: once
DNA: TGTGCCAGCAGAATCCCCGGGCAGGGAAAGTTTGGCTACACCTTC
CDR3: CASRIPGQGKFGYTF

V: TRBV4-1
J: TRBJ1-5
D: .
size: .
DNA: TGCGCCAGCAGCCAAGAAACAGGGCGACAGCCCCAGCATTTT
CDR3: CASSQETGRQPQHF

V: TRBV15
J: TRBJ1-2
D: TRBD1
size: .
DNA: TGTGCCACCAGCACTGGACAGGGGGCCAGCGGCTACACCTTC
CDR3: CATSTGQGASGYTF

V: TRBV24-1
J: TRBJ1-1
D: .
size: .
DNA: TGTGCCACCAGTGACCAGTACTGGCGGGCGGGAGCTTTCTTT
CDR3: CATSDQYWRAGAFF

V: TRBV5-4
J: TRBJ2-2
D: TRBD1
size: .
DNA: TGTGCCAGCAGCCGTGGCGGGACAGGGGACACCGGGGAGCTGTTTTTT
CDR3: CASSRGGTGDTGELFF

V: TRBV25-1
J: TRBJ1-3
D: .
size: .
DNA: TGTGCCAGCAGTGAGCCTCAAGGGTGGTCTGGAAACACCATATATTTT
CDR3: CASSEPQGWSGNTIYF

V: TRBV21-1
J: TRBJ1-3
D: .
size: .
DNA: TGTGCCAGCAGCAAAAAAAACAGATCCATATATTTT
CDR3: CASSKKNRSIYF

V: TRBV19
J: TRBJ1-1
D: TRBD1
size: .
DNA: TGTGCCAGTAGTCCTGGGGACAGGGGATGGACTGAAGCTTTCTTT
CDR3: CASSPGDRGWTEAFF

V: TRBV7-2
J: TRBJ1-2
D: .
size: .
DNA: TGTGCCAGCAGCGAGGGGCGTCACTATGGCTACACCTTC
CDR3: CASSEGRHYGYTF

V: TRBV5-1
J: TRBJ1-5
D: .
size: .
DNA: TGCGCCAGCAGCCCGAGCTCGGGCAATCAGCCCCAGCATTTT
CDR3: CASSPSSGNQPQHF

V: TRBV30
J: TRBJ2-7
D: .
size: .
DNA: TGTGCCTGGAGTCTTGGCCCCTACGAGCAGTACTTC
CDR3: CAWSLGPYEQYF

V: TRBV2
J: TRBJ2-1
D: .
size: .
DNA: TGTGCCAGCAGTCCGGGACTCACCTACAATGAGCAGTTCTTC
CDR3: CASSPGLTYNEQFF

V: TRBV7-9
J: TRBJ1-1
D: .
size: .
DNA: TGTGCCAGCAGCTGGGGCGGTGGGGGCACTGAAGCTTTCTTT
CDR3: CASSWGGGGTEAFF

V: TRBV7-2
J: TRBJ2-1
D: TRBD2
size: .
DNA: TGTGCCAGCAGCTTAGCGGCGGGAGGCCTGAATGAGCAGTTCTTC
CDR3: CASSLAAGGLNEQFF

V: TRBV4-1
J: TRBJ1-5
D: TRBD1
size: .
DNA: TGCGCCAGCAGCCCGACAGGGTATAGCAATCAGCCCCAGCATTTT
CDR3: CASSPTGYSNQPQHF

V: TRBV19
J: TRBJ2-1
D: TRBD2
size: .
DNA: TGTGCCAGTAGTATCGGGGGGAGTCGGAATGAGCAGTTCTTC
CDR3: CASSIGGSRNEQFF

V: TRBV28
J: TRBJ1-1
D: .
size: .
DNA: TGTGCCAGCAGTAGCACCAGGGTGAACACTGAAGCTTTCTTT
CDR3: CASSSTRVNTEAFF

V: TRBV7-2
J: TRBJ2-3
D: TRBD2
size: .
DNA: TGTGCCAGCAGCTTACGGCGGGGGGGTACAGATACGCAGTATTTT
CDR3: CASSLRRGGTDTQYF

V: TRBV18
J: TRBJ1-1
D: .
size: .
DNA: TGTGCCAGCTCCAACGAGGGGGGCGCTGAAGCTTTCTTT
CDR3: CASSNEGGAEAFF

V: TRBV9
J: TRBJ2-7
D: TRBD1
size: .
DNA: TGTGCCTTTCCTTGGGACAGGGGGAACGAGCAGTACTTC
CDR3: CAFPWDRGNEQYF

V: TRBV19
J: TRBJ1-2
D: .
size: .
DNA: TGTGCCAGTAGTATCGGGGGAGCCCCTACCTTC
CDR3: CASSIGGAPTF

V: TRBV2
J: TRBJ2-2
D: .
size: .
DNA: TGTGCCAGCAGTGATTTGGGACGGACCGGGGAGCTGTTTTTT
CDR3: CASSDLGRTGELFF

V: TRBV20-1
J: TRBJ2-7
D: .
size: .
DNA: TGCAGTGCCCCCTCCTGGGGCGAGCAGTACTTC
CDR3: CSAPSWGEQYF

V: TRBV7-9
J: TRBJ1-2
D: .
size: .
DNA: TGTGCCAGCAGCCGCGCGCTGGGCAGCTTTGATGGCTACACCTTC
CDR3: CASSRALGSFDGYTF

V: TRBV2
J: TRBJ2-3
D: .
size: .
DNA: TGTGCCAGCAGTGAAGGGTTCGATACGCAGTATTTT
CDR3: CASSEGFDTQYF

V: TRBV10-3
J: TRBJ1-4
D: TRBD1
size: few
DNA: TGTGCCATCAGTGAGTCGGGGACAGGGGCTGAAAAACTGTTTTTT
CDR3: CAISESGTGAEKLFF

V: TRBV7-3
J: TRBJ2-2
D: TRBD1
size: .
DNA: TGTGCCAGCAGCTTACAAGGGACAGGGCGAACCGGGGAGCTGTTTTTT
CDR3: CASSLQGTGRTGELFF

V: TRBV6-5
J: TRBJ2-2
D: .
size: .
DNA: TGTGCCAGCAGTTACCGACAGCGGTCGAACACCGGGGAGCTGTTTTTT
CDR3: CASSYRQRSNTGELFF

V: TRBV5-4
J: TRBJ1-3
D: .
size: .
DNA: TGTGCCAGCAGCTTGTCGAGTTGGGGATCTGGAAACACCATATATTTT
CDR3: CASSLSSWGSGNTIYF

V: TRBV18
J: TRBJ1-5
D: .
size: .
DNA: TGTGCCAGCTCACCAGTAGGCCAAGCCGAGCCCCAGCATTTT
CDR3: CASSPVGQAEPQHF

V: TRBV11-2
J: TRBJ2-7
D: TRBD2
size: .
DNA: TGTGCCAGCAGCTTAGAGGGACTAGCGGGGGCGTACGAGCAGTACTTC
CDR3: CASSLEGLAGAYEQYF

V: TRBV18
J: TRBJ1-1
D: .
size: .
DNA: TGTGCCAGCTCACCATGGGGGGCCGACACTGAAGCTTTCTTT
CDR3: CASSPWGADTEAFF

V: TRBV6-2/TRBV6-3
J: TRBJ2-1
D: .
size: .
DNA: TGTGCCAGCAGCCCCGACAGTCTAGAGCAGTTCTTC
CDR3: CASSPDSLEQFF